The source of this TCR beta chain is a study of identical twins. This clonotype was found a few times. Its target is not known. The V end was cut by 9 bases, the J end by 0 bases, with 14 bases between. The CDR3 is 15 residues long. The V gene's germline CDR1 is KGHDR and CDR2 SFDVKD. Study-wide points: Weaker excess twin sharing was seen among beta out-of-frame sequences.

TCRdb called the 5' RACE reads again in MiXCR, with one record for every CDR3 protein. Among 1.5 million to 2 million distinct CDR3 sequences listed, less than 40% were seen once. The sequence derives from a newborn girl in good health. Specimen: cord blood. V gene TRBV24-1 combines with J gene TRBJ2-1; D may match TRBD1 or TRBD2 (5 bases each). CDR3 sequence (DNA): TGTGCCACCGGGGGAGCTATGAGCTCCTACAATGAGCAGTTCTTC. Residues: CATGGAMSSYNEQFF.